Each of the 10 T cell receptor beta chains below was sequenced from the same sample in a study of blood T cells in healthy people across ages. A J-beta primer mix and a sample-barcoded 5' primer were used in a second PCR of roughly 7 to 12 cycles. MiXCR, applied by TCRdb to the 5' RACE reads, yields one record per CDR3 protein. Of 600,000 or so distinct CDR3 sequences in the sample, 40% to 50% are singletons; the top ten hold 20% to 25%. The sample was blood. Receptors were obtained from a man older than 75 in good health.

This chain uses TRBV5-1 with TRBJ2-7, with 7 positions matching TRBD2. The DNA end is more similar to TRBJ2-5, so the J call may be wrong. This CDR3 comprises 14 residues. CDR1 and CDR2 (germline): SGHRS, YFSETQ. CDR3 sequence reads: CASSLGGGEGTQYF. For the CDR3, the DNA is TGCGCCAGCAGCTTGGGCGGGGGTGAAGGGACCCAGTACTTC.

This clonotype was detected only a few times. This sequence joins TRBV20-1 and TRBJ2-3; 7 bases line up with TRBD1. Trimming took 6 bases from V and 0 from J; bases not matched to a gene: 9. The germline V gene has CDR1 DFQATT and CDR2 SNEGSKA (reference sequence). The CDR3 is 15 residues long. The CDR3 reads CSAADRLRSTDTQYF. CDR3 DNA: TGCAGTGCGGCGGACAGGCTGCGTAGCACAGATACGCAGTATTTT.

This clonotype was seen once. The rearrangement joins TRBV6-6 to TRBJ1-1, with 8 bases matching TRBD1. Germline V gives CDR1 MNHNY, CDR2 SVGAGI (reference sequence). This CDR3 spans 15 amino acids. J lost 3 bases, V lost 4 bases, and 7 bases had no gene match. CDR3 residues: CASSSRDRLHTEAFF. In DNA form, the CDR3 reads TGTGCCAGCAGTTCCCGGGACAGGCTACACACTGAAGCTTTCTTT.

This clonotype was counted a few times. V is TRBV4-1 and J is TRBJ2-7; 9 bases are shared with TRBD2. The CDR3 extends over 15 amino acids. Per the germline V gene, CDR1 is MGHRA and CDR2 is YSYEKL. V was pared by 1 base and J by 9 bases, with 10 bases of the junction left unmatched. CDR3 sequence: CASSQGLAVGLGQYF. Written as DNA, the CDR3 is TGCGCCAGCAGCCAAGGACTAGCGGTTGGATTAGGGCAGTACTTC.

The sample holds one count of this clonotype. The chain is built from TRBV5-1 and TRBJ2-2; D is unresolved. The germline V gene has CDR1 SGHRS and CDR2 YFSETQ. The CDR3 length is 14 residues. V was trimmed by 4 bases and J by 5 bases, leaving 12 bases between them. CDR3 coding DNA: TGCGCCAGCAGCCTGGGAACTGTAACCGGGGAGCTGTTTTTT. Translated, it gives CASSLGTVTGELFF.

V and J are TRBV4-3 and TRBJ1-2; D is ambiguous. This CDR3 spans 16 amino acids. CDR1 LGHNA and CDR2 YSLEER come from the germline V gene. The V end lost 0 bases, the J end lost 0 bases, and 11 bases lay between the germline ends. CDR3 region: CASSQDLAGSNYGYTF. In DNA form, the CDR3 reads TGCGCCAGCAGCCAAGATTTGGCAGGATCTAACTATGGCTACACCTTC.

The chain links TRBV19 to TRBJ1-4; no reliable D call. This CDR3 spans 15 amino acids. Germline V gene lookup returns CDR1 LNHDA and CDR2 SQIVND (reference sequence). V lost 8 bases and J 5 bases, leaving 18 bases between the germline ends. The CDR3 is CASESIWTGNEKLFF. CDR3 DNA sequence: TGTGCCAGTGAATCTATATGGACGGGGAATGAAAAACTGTTTTTT.

The chain joins TRBV6-2 or TRBV6-3 to TRBJ2-1, with D possibly TRBD1 on 7 matching bases. The CDR3 is 15 residues long. The V and J ends lost 5 bases and 5 bases respectively, with 16 bases between them. Germline CDR1 MNHEY, CDR2 SVGEGT. This CDR3 is CASSKEGAPNNEQFF. The CDR3 bases are TGTGCCAGCAGTAAGGAGGGGGCCCCCAACAATGAGCAGTTCTTC.

Only a few counts were recorded for this clonotype. The CDR3, as DNA: TGCAGCGTTGTACCTCGGGGGTATGAGCAGTTCTTC. It translates to CSVVPRGYEQFF. This sequence joins TRBV29-1 and TRBJ2-1, with D possibly matching TRBD2 (6 bases). CDR1 and CDR2 (germline): SQVTM, ANQGSEA. The V and J ends lost 4 bases and 8 bases respectively, with 12 bases between them. The CDR3 covers 12 residues.

The CDR3 DNA follows: TGTGCCATCAGTACTCCGGGACACGTAAATGAAGCTTTCTTT. Translated, it gives CAISTPGHVNEAFF. V and J are TRBV10-3 and TRBJ1-1; a weak D match, TRBD1 (6 bases). Between the trimmed V and J ends, which lost 5 bases and 7 bases, there was a span of 17 bases. The CDR3 length is 14 residues. CDR1 is ENHRY and CDR2 is SYGVKD in the germline V gene.